The entry below describes one T cell receptor beta chain. No antigen is known for it. This entry is derived from a study of TIL therapy for anti-PD-1-resistant metastatic lung cancer. On the study more broadly: Patients had a median age of around 56 years (range about 35-75). Half of patients were current or former smokers.

Study-level findings and limits: TIL clonotype persistence in blood showed no apparent association with response.

Documented time point: pre-treatment sample, taken before nivolumab and TIL therapy. Trimming shortened V by 3 bases and J by 0 bases, and 18 bases separated the two germline ends. The germline V gene has CDR1 LGHNA and CDR2 YSLEER. This CDR3 comprises 17 residues. The libraries were made with immunoSEQ v3. Profiled with immunoSEQ multiplex PCR; TCRdb holds only in-frame clones, not every one. The sample lists 50,000 to 65,000 clones, roughly four fifths seen once, with just under 3% in the top ten. The chain combines TRBV4-3 with TRBJ2-7; D uncertain. The receptor was derived from a person between 30 and 80 years old with non-small cell lung cancer. Source: blood, taken at baseline. CDR3 loop: CASSQRTQGFGSYEQYF. CDR3 in DNA: TGCGCCAGCAGCCAGAGGACCCAAGGTTTCGGCTCCTACGAGCAGTACTTC.